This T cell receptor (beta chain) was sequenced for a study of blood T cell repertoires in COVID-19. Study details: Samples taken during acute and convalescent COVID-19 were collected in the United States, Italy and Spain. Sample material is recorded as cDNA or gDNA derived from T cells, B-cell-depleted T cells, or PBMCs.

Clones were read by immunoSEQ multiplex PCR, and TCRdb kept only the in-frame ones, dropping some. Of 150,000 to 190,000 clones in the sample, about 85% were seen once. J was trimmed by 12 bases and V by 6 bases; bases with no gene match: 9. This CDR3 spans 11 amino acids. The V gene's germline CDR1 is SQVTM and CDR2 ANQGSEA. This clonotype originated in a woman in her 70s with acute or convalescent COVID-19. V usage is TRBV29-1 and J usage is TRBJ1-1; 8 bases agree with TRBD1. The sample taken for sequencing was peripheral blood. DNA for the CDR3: TGCAGCGTCGCCGGACAGGGATGGACTTTCTTT. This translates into CSVAGQGWTFF.